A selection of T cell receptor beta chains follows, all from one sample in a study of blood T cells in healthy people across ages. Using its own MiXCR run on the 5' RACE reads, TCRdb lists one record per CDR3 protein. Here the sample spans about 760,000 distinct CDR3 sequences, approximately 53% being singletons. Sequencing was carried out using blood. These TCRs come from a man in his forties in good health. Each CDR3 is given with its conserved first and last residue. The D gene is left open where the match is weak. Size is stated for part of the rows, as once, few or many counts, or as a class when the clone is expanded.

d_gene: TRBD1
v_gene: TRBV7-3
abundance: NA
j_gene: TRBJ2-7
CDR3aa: CASSLRDRTSYEQYF
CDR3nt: TGTGCCAGCAGCCTCCGGGACAGAACTTCCTACGAGCAGTACTTC

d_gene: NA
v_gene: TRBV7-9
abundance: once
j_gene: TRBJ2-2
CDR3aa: CASSLELGSYTRELFF
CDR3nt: TGTGCCAGCAGCTTAGAATTAGGCAGCTACACCAGGGAGCTGTTTTTT

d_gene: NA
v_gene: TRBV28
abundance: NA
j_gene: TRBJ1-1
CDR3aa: CASSLGGGAFF
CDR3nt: TGTGCCAGCAGTTTGGGAGGGGGAGCTTTCTTT

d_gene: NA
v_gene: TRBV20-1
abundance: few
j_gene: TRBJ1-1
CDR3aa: CSAGGRVWTEAFF
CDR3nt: TGCAGTGCCGGCGGCCGGGTCTGGACTGAAGCTTTCTTT

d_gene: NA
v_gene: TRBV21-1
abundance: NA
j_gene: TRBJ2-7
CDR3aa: CASSSHSPDLTFEQYF
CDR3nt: TGTGCCAGCAGCTCCCATAGTCCGGACCTCACCTTCGAGCAGTACTTC

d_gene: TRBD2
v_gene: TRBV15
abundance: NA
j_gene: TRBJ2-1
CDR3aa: CATSRGGGSSYNEQFF
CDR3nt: TGTGCCACCAGCAGAGGTGGCGGGAGCTCCTACAATGAGCAGTTCTTC

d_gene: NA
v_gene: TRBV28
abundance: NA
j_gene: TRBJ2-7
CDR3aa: CASSSGEGRYEQYF
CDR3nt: TGTGCCAGCAGTTCAGGGGAGGGTAGGTACGAGCAGTACTTC

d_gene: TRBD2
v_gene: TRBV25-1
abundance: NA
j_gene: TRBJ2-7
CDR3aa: CASSELADYYEQYF
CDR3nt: TGTGCCAGCAGTGAACTAGCGGACTATTACGAGCAGTACTTC

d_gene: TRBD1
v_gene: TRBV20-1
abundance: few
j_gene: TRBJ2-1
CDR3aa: CSARDIETGTRDEQFF
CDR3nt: TGCAGTGCTAGAGATATCGAGACAGGGACGAGGGATGAGCAGTTCTTC

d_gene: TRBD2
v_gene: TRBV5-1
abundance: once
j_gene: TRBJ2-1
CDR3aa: CASRPSGGLGAQFF
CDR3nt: TGCGCCAGCAGACCTAGCGGGGGGCTGGGTGCGCAGTTCTTC

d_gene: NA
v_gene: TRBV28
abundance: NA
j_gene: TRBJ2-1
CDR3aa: CASSWTDEQFF
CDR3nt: TGTGCCAGCTCTTGGACCGATGAGCAGTTCTTC

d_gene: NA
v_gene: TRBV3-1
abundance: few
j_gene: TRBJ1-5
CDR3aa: CASSQDIAREQPQHF
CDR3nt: TGTGCCAGCAGCCAAGATATCGCCAGGGAACAGCCCCAGCATTTT

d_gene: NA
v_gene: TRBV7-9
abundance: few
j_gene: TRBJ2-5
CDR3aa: CASSLMRSGETQYF
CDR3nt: TGTGCCAGCAGCTTAATGCGGAGTGGAGAGACCCAGTACTTC

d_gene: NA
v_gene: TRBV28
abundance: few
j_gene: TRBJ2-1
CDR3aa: CASSFSLYNEQFF
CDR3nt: TGTGCCAGCAGTTTCAGCCTTTACAATGAGCAGTTCTTC

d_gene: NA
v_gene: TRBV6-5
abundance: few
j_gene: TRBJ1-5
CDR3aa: CASSYAMAGRTRNQPQHF
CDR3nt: TGTGCCAGCAGTTACGCTATGGCCGGCCGAACGCGCAATCAGCCCCAGCATTTT

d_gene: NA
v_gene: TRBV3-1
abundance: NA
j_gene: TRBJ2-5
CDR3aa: CASSQDFWGRGKEKETQYF
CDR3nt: TGTGCCAGCAGCCAAGATTTTTGGGGCAGGGGAAAGGAGAAAGAGACCCAGTACTTC

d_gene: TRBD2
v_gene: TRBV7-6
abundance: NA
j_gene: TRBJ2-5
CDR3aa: CASSWTSGSVETQYF
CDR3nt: TGTGCCAGCAGTTGGACTAGCGGGAGTGTAGAGACCCAGTACTTC

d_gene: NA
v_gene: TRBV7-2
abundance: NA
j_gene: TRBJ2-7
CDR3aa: CASSSQPNYEQYF
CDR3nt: TGTGCCAGCAGCTCACAGCCAAACTACGAGCAGTACTTC

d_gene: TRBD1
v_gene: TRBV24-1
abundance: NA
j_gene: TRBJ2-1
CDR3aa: CATSADRGRIFDEQFF
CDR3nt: TGTGCCACCAGTGCTGACAGGGGGCGGATATTCGATGAGCAGTTCTTC

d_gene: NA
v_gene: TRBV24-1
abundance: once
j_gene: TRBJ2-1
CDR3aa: CATSDPDGRSYNEQFF
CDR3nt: TGTGCCACCAGTGATCCGGACGGCCGCTCCTACAATGAGCAGTTCTTC

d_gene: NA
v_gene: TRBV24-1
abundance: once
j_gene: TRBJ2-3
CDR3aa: CATRSGGNTQYF
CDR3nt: TGTGCCACCAGGTCTGGCGGGAATACGCAGTATTTT

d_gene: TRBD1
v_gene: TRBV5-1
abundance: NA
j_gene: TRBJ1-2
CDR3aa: CASSPGQLFYGYTF
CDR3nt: TGCGCCAGCAGCCCGGGACAGTTATTCTATGGCTACACCTTC

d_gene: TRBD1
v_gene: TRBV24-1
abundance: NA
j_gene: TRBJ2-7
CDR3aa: CATSDRGRYEQYF
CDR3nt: TGTGCCACCAGTGACAGGGGGAGATACGAGCAGTACTTC

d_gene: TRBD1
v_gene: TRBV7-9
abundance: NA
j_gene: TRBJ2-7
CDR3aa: CASSRGTGIGEQYF
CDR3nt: TGTGCCAGCAGCCGGGGGACAGGGATAGGGGAGCAGTACTTC

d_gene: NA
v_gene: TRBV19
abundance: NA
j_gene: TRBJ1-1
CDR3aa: CASNYPGRMNTEAFF
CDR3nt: TGTGCCAGCAATTATCCGGGACGGATGAACACTGAAGCTTTCTTT

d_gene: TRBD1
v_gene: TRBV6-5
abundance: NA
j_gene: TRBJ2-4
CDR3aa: CASWDRGHVKNIQYF
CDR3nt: TGTGCCAGCTGGGACAGGGGGCACGTCAAAAACATTCAGTACTTC

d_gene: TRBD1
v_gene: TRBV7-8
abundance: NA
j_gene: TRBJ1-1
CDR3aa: CTSSLALGDRGTEAFF
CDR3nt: TGTACCAGCAGCTTAGCGCTTGGGGACAGGGGCACTGAAGCTTTCTTT

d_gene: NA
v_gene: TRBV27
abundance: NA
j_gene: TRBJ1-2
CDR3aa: CASSSRGRYGYTF
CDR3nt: TGTGCCAGCAGTTCCCGGGGCCGTTATGGCTACACCTTC

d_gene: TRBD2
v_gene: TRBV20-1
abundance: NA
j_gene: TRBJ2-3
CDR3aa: CSARRTSGSWTDTQYF
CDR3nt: TGCAGTGCACGAAGGACTAGCGGGAGTTGGACAGATACGCAGTATTTT

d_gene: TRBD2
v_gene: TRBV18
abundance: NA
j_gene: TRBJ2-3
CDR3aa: CASSPPYAGGSDTQYF
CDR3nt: TGTGCCAGCTCACCACCCTATGCGGGGGGCTCAGATACGCAGTATTTT

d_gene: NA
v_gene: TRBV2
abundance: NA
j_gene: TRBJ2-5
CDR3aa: CASNHFRCQVQYF
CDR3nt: TGTGCCAGCAACCACTTCCGCTGTCAAGTCCAGTACTTC

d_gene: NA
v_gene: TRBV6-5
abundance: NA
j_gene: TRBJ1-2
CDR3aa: CASSLGTPDYGYTF
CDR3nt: TGTGCCAGCAGCCTGGGGACTCCGGACTATGGCTACACCTTC

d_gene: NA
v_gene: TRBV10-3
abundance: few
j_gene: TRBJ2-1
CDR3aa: CAISESTGSSYNEQFF
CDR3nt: TGTGCCATCAGTGAGTCTACAGGGAGCTCCTACAATGAGCAGTTCTTC

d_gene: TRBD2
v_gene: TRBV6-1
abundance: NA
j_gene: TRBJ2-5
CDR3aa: CAGSESSGGAEILVETQYF
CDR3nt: TGTGCCGGCAGTGAATCTAGCGGGGGGGCCGAGATCTTGGTAGAGACCCAGTACTTC

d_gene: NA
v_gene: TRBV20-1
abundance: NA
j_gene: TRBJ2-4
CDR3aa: CSARDLRGLTAKNIQYF
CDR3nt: TGCAGTGCTAGAGACTTAAGGGGGTTAACAGCCAAAAACATTCAGTACTTC

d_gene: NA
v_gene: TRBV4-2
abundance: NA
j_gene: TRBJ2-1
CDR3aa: CASSSVGTYNEQFF
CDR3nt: TGTGCCAGCAGCTCGGTAGGGACCTACAATGAGCAGTTCTTC

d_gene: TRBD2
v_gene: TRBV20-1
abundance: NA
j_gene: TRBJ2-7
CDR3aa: CSASSSGRLYEQYF
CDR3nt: TGCAGTGCTAGTTCTAGCGGGAGGCTCTACGAGCAGTACTTC

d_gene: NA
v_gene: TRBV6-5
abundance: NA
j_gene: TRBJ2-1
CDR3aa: CASRFSGDNEQFF
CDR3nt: TGTGCCAGCCGTTTCTCGGGAGACAATGAGCAGTTCTTC

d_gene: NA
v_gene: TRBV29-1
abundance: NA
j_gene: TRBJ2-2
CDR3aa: CSAVAGELFF
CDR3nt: TGCAGCGCCGTAGCCGGGGAGCTGTTTTTT

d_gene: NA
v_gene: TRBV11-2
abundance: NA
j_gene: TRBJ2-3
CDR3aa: CASSLEWTPSTDTQYF
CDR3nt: TGTGCCAGCAGTTTAGAATGGACACCTAGCACAGATACGCAGTATTTT

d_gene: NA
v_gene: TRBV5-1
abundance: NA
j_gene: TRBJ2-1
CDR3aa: CASSWRGGVYNEQFF
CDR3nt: TGCGCCAGCAGCTGGCGGGGCGGGGTTTACAATGAGCAGTTCTTC

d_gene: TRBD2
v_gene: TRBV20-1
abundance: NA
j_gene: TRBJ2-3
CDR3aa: CSAITTRGGRGFSTDTQYF
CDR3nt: TGCAGTGCTATAACGACTCGGGGGGGCCGAGGTTTTAGCACAGATACGCAGTATTTT

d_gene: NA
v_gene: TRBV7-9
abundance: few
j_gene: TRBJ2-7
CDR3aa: CASRGSVERRLNEQYF
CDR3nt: TGTGCCAGCAGAGGGTCCGTGGAGCGGAGATTAAACGAGCAGTACTTC

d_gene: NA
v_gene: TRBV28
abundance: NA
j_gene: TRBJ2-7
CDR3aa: CASSSRRAISSHLSSYEQYF
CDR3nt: TGTGCCAGCAGTTCCCGGCGGGCTATATCCAGTCACTTAAGCTCCTACGAGCAGTACTTC

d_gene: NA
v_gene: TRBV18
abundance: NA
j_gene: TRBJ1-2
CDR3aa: CASSPFDRNSNYGCTF
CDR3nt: TGTGCCAGCTCACCATTTGACAGAAACAGTAACTATGGCTGCACCTTC

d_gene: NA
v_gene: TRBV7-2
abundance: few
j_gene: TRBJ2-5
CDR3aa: CASSLVFGTQYF
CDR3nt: TGTGCCAGCAGCTTAGTTTTCGGAACCCAGTACTTC

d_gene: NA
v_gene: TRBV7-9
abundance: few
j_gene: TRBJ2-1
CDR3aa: CASTRTPSVGQFF
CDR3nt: TGTGCCAGCACCAGGACACCGTCCGTTGGGCAGTTCTTC

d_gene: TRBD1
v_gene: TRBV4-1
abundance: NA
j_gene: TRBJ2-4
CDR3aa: CASSQVNRGAKNIQYF
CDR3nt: TGCGCCAGCAGCCAAGTCAACAGGGGAGCCAAAAACATTCAGTACTTC

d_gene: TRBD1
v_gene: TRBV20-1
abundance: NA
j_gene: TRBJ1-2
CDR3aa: CSARKQERQGGFYGYTF
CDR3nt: TGCAGTGCTAGAAAACAGGAGCGTCAGGGGGGGTTCTATGGCTACACCTTC

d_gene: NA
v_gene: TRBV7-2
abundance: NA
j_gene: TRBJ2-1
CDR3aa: CASRMDTNEQFF
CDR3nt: TGTGCCAGCAGAATGGACACTAATGAGCAGTTCTTC

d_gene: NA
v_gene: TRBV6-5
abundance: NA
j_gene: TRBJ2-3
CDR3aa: CASNYLLGASDTQYF
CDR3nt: TGTGCCAGCAACTACCTCCTGGGAGCCTCAGATACGCAGTATTTT

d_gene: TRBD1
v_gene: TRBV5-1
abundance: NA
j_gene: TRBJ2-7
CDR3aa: CASSGTGAAYEQYF
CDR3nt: TGCGCCAGCAGCGGTACAGGGGCGGCCTACGAGCAGTACTTC

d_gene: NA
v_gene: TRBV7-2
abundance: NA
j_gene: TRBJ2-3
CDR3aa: CASSPLGRSTDTQYF
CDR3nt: TGTGCCAGCAGTCCGTTGGGGCGTAGCACAGATACGCAGTATTTT

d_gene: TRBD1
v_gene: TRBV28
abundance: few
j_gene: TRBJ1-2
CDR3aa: CASSPRQGLSYDYTF
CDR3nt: TGTGCCAGCAGTCCGCGACAGGGACTATCCTATGACTACACCTTC

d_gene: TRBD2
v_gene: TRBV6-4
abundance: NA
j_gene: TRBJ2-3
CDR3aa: CASSDTSGGADTQYF
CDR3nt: TGTGCCAGCAGTGACACTAGCGGGGGCGCAGATACGCAGTATTTT

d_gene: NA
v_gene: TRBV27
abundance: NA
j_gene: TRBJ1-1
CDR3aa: CATQKGVLVSDTEAFF
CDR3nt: TGTGCCACCCAAAAGGGGGTACTAGTTTCGGACACTGAAGCTTTCTTT

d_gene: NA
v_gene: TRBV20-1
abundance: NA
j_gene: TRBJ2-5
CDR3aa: CSAIGKGETQYF
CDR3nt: TGCAGTGCTATCGGGAAGGGAGAGACCCAGTACTTC

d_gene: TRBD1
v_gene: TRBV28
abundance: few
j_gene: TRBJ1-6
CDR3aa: CASSPGTGHSPLHF
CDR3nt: TGTGCCAGCAGTCCCGGGACAGGCCATTCACCCCTCCACTTT